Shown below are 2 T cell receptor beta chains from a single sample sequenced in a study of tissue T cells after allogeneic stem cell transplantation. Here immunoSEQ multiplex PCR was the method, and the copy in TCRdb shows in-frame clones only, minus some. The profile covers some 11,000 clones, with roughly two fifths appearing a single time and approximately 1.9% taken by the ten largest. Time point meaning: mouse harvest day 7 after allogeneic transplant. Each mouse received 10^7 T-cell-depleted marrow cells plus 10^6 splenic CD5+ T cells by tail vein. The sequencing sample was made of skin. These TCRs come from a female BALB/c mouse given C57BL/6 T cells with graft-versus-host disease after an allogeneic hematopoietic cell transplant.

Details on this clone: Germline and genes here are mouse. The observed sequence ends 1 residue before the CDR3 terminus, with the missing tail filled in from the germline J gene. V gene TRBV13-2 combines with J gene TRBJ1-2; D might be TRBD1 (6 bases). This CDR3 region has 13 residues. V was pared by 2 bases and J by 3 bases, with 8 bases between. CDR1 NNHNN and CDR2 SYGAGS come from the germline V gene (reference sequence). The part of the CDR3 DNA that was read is TGTGCCAGCGGTGAACAGGGAGACTCCGACTACACC. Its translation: CASGEQGDSDYT. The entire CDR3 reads CASGEQGDSDYTF.

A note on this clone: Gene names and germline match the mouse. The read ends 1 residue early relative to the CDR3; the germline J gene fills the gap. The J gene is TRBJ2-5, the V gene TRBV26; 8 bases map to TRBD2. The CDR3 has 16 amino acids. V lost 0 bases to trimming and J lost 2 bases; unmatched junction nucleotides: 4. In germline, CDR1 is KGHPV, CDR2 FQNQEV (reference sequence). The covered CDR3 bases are TGTGCCAGCAGTCTGTCGGGGTGGGGGGGCCAAGACACCCAGTAC. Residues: CASSLSGWGGQDTQY. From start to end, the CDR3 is CASSLSGWGGQDTQYF.